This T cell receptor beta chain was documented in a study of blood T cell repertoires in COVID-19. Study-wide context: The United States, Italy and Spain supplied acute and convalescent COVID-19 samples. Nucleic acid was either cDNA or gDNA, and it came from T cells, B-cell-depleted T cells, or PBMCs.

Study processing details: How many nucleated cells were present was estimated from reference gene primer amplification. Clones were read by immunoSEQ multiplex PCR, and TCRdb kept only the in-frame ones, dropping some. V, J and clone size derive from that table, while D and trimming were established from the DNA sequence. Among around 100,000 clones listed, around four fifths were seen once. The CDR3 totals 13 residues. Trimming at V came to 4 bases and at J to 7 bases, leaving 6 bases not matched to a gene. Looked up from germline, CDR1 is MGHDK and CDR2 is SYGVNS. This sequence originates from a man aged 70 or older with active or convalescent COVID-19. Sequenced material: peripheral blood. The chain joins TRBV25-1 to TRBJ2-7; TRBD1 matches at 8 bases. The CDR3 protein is CASSGGQDYEQYF. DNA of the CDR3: TGTGCCAGCAGTGGGGGACAGGACTATGAGCAGTACTTC.